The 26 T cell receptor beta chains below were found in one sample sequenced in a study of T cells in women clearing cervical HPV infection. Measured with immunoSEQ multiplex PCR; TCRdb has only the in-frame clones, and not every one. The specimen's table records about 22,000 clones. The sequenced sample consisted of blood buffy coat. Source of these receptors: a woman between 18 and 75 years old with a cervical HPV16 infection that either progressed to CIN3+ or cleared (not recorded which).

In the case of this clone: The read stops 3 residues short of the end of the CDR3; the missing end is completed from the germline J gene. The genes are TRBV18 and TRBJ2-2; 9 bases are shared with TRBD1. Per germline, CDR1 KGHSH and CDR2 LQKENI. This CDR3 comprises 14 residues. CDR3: CASSRTGENSPLFF. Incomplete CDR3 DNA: TGTGCCAGCTCACGGACAGGGGAAAATTCACCG. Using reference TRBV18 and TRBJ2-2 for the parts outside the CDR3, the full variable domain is NAGVMQNPRHLVRRRGQEARLRCSPMKGHSHVYWYRQLPEEGLKFMVYLQKENIIDESGMPKERFSAEFPKEGPSILRIQQVVRGDSAAYFCASSRTGENSPLFFGEGSRLTVL.

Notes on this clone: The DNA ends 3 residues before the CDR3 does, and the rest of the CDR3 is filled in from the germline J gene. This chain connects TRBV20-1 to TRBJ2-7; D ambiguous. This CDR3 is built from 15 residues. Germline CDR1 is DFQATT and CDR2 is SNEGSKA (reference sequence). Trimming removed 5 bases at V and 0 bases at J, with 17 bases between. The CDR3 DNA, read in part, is TGCAGTGCTCCGTCCTCGGCGGCTACCTCCTACGAG. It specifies CSAPSSAATSYE. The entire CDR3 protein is CSAPSSAATSYEQYF.

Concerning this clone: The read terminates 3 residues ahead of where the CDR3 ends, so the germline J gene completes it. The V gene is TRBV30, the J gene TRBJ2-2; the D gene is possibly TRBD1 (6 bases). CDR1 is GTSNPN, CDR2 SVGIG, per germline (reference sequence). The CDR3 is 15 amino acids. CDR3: CAWSVSQGHNSPLFF. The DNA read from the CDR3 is TGTGCCTGGAGTGTATCCCAGGGACATAATTCACCG.

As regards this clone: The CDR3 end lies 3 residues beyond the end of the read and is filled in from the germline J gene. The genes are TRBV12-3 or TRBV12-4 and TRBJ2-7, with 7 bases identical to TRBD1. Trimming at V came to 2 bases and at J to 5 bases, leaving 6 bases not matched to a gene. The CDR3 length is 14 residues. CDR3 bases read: TGTGCCAGCAGTTTATCCGACAGGGAAGACGAG. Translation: CASSLSDREDE. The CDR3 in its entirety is CASSLSDREDEQYF.

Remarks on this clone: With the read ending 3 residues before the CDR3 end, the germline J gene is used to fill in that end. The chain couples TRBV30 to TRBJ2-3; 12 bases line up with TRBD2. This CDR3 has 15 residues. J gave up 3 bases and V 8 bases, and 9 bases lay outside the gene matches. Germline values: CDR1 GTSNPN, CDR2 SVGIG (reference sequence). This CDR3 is CATSIGLAGTDTQYF. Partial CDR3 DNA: TGTGCCACCTCGATAGGACTAGCGGGGACAGATACG.

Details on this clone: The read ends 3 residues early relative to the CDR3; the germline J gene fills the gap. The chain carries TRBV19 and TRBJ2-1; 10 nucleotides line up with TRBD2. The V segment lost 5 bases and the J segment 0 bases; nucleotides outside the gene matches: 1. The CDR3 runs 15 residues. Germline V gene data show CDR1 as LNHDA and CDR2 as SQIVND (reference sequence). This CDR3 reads CASSSSGSSYNEQFF. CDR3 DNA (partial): TGTGCCAGTAGTTCTAGCGGGAGCTCCTACAATGAG.

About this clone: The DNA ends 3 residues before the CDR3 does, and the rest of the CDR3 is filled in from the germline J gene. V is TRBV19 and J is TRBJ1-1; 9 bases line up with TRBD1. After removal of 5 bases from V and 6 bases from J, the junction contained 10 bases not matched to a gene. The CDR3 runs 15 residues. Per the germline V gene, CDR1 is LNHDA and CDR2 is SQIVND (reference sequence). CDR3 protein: CASSEPGQGPSEAFF. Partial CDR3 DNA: TGTGCCAGTAGTGAACCGGGACAGGGACCTTCTGAA.

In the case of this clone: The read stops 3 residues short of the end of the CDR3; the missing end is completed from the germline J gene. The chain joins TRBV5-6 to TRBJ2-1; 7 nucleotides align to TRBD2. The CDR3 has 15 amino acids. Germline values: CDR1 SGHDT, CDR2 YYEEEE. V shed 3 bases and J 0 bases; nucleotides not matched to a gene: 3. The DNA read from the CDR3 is TGTGCCAGCAGCTCTAGCGGATTCTCCTACAATGAG. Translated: CASSSSGFSYNE. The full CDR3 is CASSSSGFSYNEQFF.

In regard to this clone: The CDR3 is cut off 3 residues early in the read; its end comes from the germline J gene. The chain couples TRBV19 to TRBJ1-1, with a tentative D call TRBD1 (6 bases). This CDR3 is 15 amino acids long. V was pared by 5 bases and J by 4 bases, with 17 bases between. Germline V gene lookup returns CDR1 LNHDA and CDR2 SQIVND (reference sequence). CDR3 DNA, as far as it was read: TGTGCCAGTAGTGAGATTGAAACAGGGTTCACTGAA. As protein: CASSEIETGFTE. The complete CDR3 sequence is CASSEIETGFTEAFF.

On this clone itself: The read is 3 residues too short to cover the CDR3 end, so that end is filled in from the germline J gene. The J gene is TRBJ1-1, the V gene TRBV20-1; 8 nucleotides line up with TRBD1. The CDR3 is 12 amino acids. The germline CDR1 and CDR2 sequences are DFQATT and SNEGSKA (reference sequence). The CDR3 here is CSARERTGPAFF. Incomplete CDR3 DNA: TGCAGTGCTAGAGAACGGACAGGGCCG.

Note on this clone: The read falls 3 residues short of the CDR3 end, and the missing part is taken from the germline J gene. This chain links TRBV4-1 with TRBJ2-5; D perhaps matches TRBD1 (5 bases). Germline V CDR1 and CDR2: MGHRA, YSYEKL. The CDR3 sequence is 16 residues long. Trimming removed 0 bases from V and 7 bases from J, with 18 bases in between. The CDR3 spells CASSQDVQAAIRTQYF. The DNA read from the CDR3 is TGCGCCAGCAGCCAAGATGTACAGGCCGCCATACGGACC.

The sequenced CDR3 bases are TGTGCCAGCAGCTCAGGACTAGAGCAAGATGAG. Its translation: CASSSGLEQDE. The entire CDR3 protein is CASSSGLEQDEQFF. The rearrangement uses TRBV7-3 and TRBJ2-1; 7 positions match TRBD2. The read finishes 3 residues shy of the CDR3 end, and the germline J gene is used to complete it. The V and J ends lost 4 bases and 8 bases, in that order; junction bases with no gene match: 8. The CDR3 loop spans 14 amino acids. CDR1 and CDR2 (germline): SGHTA, FQGTGA.

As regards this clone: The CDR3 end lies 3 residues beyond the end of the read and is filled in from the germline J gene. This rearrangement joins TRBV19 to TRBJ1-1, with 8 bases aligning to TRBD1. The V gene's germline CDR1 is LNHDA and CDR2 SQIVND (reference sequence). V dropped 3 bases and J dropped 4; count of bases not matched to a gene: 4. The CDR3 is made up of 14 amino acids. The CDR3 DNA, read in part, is TGTGCCAGTAGTATGGCCGGGACAGGCACTGAA. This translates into CASSMAGTGTE. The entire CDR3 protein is CASSMAGTGTEAFF.

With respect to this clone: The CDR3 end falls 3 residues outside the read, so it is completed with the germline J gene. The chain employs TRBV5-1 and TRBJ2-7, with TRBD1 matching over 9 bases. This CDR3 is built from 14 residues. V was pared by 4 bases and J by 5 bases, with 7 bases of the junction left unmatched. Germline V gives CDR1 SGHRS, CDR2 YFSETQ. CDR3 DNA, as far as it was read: TGCGCCAGCAGCCGGGGACAGGGTAGCGACGAG. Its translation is CASSRGQGSDE. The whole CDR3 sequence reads CASSRGQGSDEQYF. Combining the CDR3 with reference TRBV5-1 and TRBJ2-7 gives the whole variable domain KAGVTQTPRYLIKTRGQQVTLSCSPISGHRSVSWYQQTPGQGLQFLFEYFSETQRNKGNFPGRFSGRQFSNSRSEMNVSTLELGDSALYLCASSRGQGSDEQYFGPGTRLTVT.

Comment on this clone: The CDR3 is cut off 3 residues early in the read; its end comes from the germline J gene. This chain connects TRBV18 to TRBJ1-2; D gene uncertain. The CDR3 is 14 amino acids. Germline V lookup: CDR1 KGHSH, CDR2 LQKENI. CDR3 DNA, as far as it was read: TGTGCCAGCTCACCAAAAGTCCTCAACAATGAC. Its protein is CASSPKVLNND. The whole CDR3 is CASSPKVLNNDYTF.

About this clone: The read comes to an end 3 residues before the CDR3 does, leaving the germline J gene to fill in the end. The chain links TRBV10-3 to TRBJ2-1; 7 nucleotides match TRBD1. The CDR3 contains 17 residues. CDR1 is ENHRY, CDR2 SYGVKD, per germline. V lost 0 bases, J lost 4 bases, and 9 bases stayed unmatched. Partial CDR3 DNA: TGTGCCATCAGTGAGTCGACAGGGCTAGCTCAGTACAATGAG. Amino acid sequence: CAISESTGLAQYNE. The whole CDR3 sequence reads CAISESTGLAQYNEQFF.

The CDR3 region is CAIRGPGNSPLHF. The sequenced CDR3 bases are TGTGCCATCAGGGGGCCGGGTAATTCACCC. The chain links TRBV10-3 to TRBJ1-6, with TRBD1 as a possible D gene (5 bases). The sequenced fragment ends 3 residues before the CDR3 boundary, so the rest is inferred from the germline J gene. The germline V and J ends were trimmed by 6 bases and 6 bases, with 9 bases remaining between them. The CDR3 covers 13 residues. CDR1 is ENHRY and CDR2 is SYGVKD in the germline V gene.

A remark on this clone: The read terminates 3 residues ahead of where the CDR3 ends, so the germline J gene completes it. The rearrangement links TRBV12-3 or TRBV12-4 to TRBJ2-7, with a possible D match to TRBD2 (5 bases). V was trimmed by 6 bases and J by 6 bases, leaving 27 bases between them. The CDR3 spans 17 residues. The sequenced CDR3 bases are TGTGCCAGCAGGGCCCCACCCTCCGGCGGACCGGCGGGCGAG. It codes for CASRAPPSGGPAGE. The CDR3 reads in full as CASRAPPSGGPAGEQYF.

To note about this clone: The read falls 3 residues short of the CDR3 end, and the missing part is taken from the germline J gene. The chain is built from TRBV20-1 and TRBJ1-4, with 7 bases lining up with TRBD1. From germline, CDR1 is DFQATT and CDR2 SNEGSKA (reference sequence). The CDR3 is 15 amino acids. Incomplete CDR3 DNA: TGCAGTGCTAGAAGGGACAGCTCCTATAATTCACCA. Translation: CSARRDSSYNSP. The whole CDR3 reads CSARRDSSYNSPLFF.

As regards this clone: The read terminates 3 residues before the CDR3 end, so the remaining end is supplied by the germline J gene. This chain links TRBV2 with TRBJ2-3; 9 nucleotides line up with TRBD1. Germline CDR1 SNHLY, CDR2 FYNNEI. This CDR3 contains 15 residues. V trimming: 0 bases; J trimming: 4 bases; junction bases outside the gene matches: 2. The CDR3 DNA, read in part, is TGTGCCAGCAGTGAAGCGAGGACAGGGGCAGATACG. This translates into CASSEARTGADT. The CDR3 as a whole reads CASSEARTGADTQYF.

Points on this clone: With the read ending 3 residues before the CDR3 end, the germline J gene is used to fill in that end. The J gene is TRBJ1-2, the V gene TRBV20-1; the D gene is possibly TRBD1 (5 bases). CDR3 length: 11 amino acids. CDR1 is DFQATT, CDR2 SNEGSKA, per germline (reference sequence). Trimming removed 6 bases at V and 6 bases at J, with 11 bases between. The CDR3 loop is CSAQGGNGYTF. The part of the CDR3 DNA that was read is TGCAGTGCGCAGGGCGGAAATGGC.

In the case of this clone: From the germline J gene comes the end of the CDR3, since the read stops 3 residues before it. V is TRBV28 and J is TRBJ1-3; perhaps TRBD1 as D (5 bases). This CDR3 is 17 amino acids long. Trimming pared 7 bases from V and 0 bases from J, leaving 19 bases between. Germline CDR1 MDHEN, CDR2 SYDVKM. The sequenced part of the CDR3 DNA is TGTGCCAGCACGGTCAGGGTAAACTCCAACTCTGGAAACACC. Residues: CASTVRVNSNSGNT. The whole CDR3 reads CASTVRVNSNSGNTIYF. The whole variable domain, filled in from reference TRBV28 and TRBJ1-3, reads DVKVTQSSRYLVKRTGEKVFLECVQDMDHENMFWYRQDPGLGLRLIYFSYDVKMKEKGDIPEGYSVSREKKERFSLILESASTNQTSMYLCASTVRVNSNSGNTIYFGEGSWLTVV.

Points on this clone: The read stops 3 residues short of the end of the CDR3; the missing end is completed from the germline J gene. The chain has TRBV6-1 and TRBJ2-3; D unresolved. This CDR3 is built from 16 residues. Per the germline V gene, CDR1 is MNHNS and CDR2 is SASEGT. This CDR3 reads CASSEMWRQGNQPQYF. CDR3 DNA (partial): TGTGCCAGCAGTGAAATGTGGCGGCAAGGCAATCAGCCG.

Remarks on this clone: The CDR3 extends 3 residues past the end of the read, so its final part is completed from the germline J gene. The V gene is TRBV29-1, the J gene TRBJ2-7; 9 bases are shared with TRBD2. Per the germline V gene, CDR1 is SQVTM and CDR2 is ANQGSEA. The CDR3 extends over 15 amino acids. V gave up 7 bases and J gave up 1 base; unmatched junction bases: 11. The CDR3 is CSGGTPSGKSYEQYF. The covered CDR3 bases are TGCAGCGGCGGGACACCTAGCGGGAAATCCTACGAG.

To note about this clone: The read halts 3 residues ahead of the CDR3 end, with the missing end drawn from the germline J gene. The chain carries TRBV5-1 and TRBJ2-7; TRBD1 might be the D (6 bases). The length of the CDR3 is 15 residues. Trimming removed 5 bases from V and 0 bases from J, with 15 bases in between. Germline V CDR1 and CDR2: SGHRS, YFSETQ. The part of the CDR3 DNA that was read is TGCGCCAGCAGATACGGGACATCAAGCTCCTACGAG. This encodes CASRYGTSSSYE. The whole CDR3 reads CASRYGTSSSYEQYF.

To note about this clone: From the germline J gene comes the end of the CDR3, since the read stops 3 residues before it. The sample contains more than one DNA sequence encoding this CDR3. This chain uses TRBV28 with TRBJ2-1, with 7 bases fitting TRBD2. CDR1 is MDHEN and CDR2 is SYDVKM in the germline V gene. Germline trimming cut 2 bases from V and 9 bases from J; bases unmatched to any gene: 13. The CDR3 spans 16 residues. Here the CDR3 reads CASSLAGTDWGGEQFF. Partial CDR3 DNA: TGTGCCAGCAGTTTAGCGGGGACGGACTGGGGGGGTGAG.